This record looks at one TCR beta chain sequence and its context. This record comes from a study of blood T cell repertoires in COVID-19. About the study: Spain, Italy and the United States supplied samples that represented acute and convalescent COVID-19. Sources were T cells, B-cell-depleted T cells, or PBMCs; the material itself was cDNA or gDNA.

In the study's own analysis: The authors estimated nucleated cell counts from reference gene primer amplification. The repertoire was sequenced with immunoSEQ multiplex PCR; TCRdb's copy has only in-frame clones and lacks some. V and J calls and clone size are those listed in that table; D and trimming were worked out from the DNA. The table lists nearly 200,000 clones, 80% to 85% of them singletons. Trimming pared 0 bases from V and 0 bases from J, leaving 21 bases between. Germline CDR1 is MGHRA and CDR2 is YSYEKL. The CDR3 consists of 20 residues. The source of this sequence is a human donor in a cohort sampled during active COVID-19. The sequenced sample was peripheral blood. The chain couples TRBV4-1 to TRBJ1-3, with TRBD1 as a possible D gene (5 bases). This chain's CDR3 is CASSQDLRGRPEISGNTIYF. CDR3 in DNA: TGCGCCAGCAGCCAAGATCTTAGGGGCAGGCCGGAAATCTCTGGAAACACCATATATTTT.